These 26 T cell receptor beta chains were sequenced from one sample in a study of cytomegalovirus exposure and HLA in healthy donors. Use of 60 Vbeta and 13 Jbeta primers characterized the PCR. Sequencing was performed with immunoSEQ multiplex PCR; in TCRdb, only in-frame clones are kept and a portion is missing. The top ten clones hold 4.4% of a sample with roughly 200,000 clones, 70% to 85% of them seen once. What was sequenced was PBMCs. These receptors all come from a woman in her twenties or thirties in good health and CMV-seropositive.

The chain has TRBV29-1 and TRBJ2-1, with TRBD1 matching over 10 bases. V gave up 7 bases and J gave up 8 bases; unmatched junction bases: 8. The CDR3 loop spans 13 amino acids. Germline loops: CDR1 SQVTM, CDR2 ANQGSEA. CDR3 DNA sequence: TGCAGCGGGCGCGGGACAGGGGTCGATGAGCAGTTCTTC. It yields the protein CSGRGTGVDEQFF.

The chain is built from TRBV6-1 and TRBJ1-4, with D maybe TRBD1 (5 bases). Germline CDR1 reads MNHNS; CDR2 reads SASEGT. There are 14 residues in the CDR3. Trimming removed 8 bases from V and 8 bases from J, with 18 bases in between. CDR3 nucleotides: TGTGCCAGCTATCGGGGGAGTGTAGGAGAAAAACTGTTTTTT. This translates into CASYRGSVGEKLFF.

This clone was observed a handful of times. The chain has TRBV5-1 and TRBJ1-1, with D hard to call. Trimming took 1 base from V and 1 from J, leaving 20 bases between them. Germline V lookup: CDR1 SGHRS, CDR2 YFSETQ. The CDR3 runs 18 residues. The CDR3 DNA follows: TGCGCCAGCAGCTTGTTACTTGCTAAGCGGGTGGGGAACACTGAAGCTTTCTTT. As protein: CASSLLLAKRVGNTEAFF. The variable domain in full, completed from reference TRBV5-1 and TRBJ1-1, reads KAGVTQTPRYLIKTRGQQVTLSCSPISGHRSVSWYQQTPGQGLQFLFEYFSETQRNKGNFPGRFSGRQFSNSRSEMNVSTLELGDSALYLCASSLLLAKRVGNTEAFFGQGTRLTVV.

V usage is TRBV6-5 and J usage is TRBJ2-4, with 15 bases identical to TRBD2. V gave up 5 bases and J gave up 14 bases; unmatched junction bases: 7. The CDR3 consists of 14 residues. Germline lookup yields CDR1 MNHEY and CDR2 SVGAGI. The CDR3 is CASSEGLAGGLKYF. CDR3 in DNA: TGTGCCAGCAGTGAGGGACTAGCGGGGGGCCTAAAGTACTTC.

The chain uses TRBV7-6 and TRBJ1-2, with TRBD1 identical over 8 bases. CDR1 SGHVS and CDR2 FNYEAQ come from the germline V gene. With 5 bases clipped from V and 4 bases from J, the junction kept 15 bases outside the gene matches. CDR3 length: 17 residues. In DNA form, the CDR3 reads TGTGCCAGCAGCACCTACTCGCAGGGGGCGCTCAGCTATGGCTACACCTTC. Translated, it gives CASSTYSQGALSYGYTF.

The chain couples TRBV5-8 to TRBJ1-4; D is perhaps TRBD1 (5 bases). CDR3 length equals 16 residues. The V gene's germline CDR1 is SGHTS and CDR2 YDEGEE. The V gene lost 4 bases and the J gene lost 0 bases, with 13 bases spanning the gap. The CDR3 DNA is TGTGCCAGCAGCCGAATCGACAGTGCAACTAATGAAAAACTGTTTTTT. This codes for CASSRIDSATNEKLFF. Using reference TRBV5-8 and TRBJ1-4 for the parts outside the CDR3, the full variable domain is EAGVTQSPTHLIKTRGQQATLRCSPISGHTSVYWYQQALGLGLQFLLWYDEGEERNRGNFPPRFSGRQFPNYSSELNVNALELEDSALYLCASSRIDSATNEKLFFGSGTQLSVL.

The chain is built from TRBV5-6 and TRBJ1-2; the D is unclear. Germline V CDR1 and CDR2: SGHDT, YYEEEE. There are 13 residues in the CDR3. Trimming pared 4 bases from V and 2 bases from J, leaving 9 bases between. This chain's CDR3 is CASSAGRNYGYTF. The CDR3 region has the DNA TGTGCCAGCAGCGCAGGAAGGAACTATGGCTACACCTTC.

The chain couples TRBV6-6 to TRBJ2-6, with D uncertain. The CDR3 covers 14 residues. Germline V gene lookup returns CDR1 MNHNY and CDR2 SVGAGI (reference sequence). The V end lost 2 bases, the J end lost 8 bases, and 10 bases lay between the germline ends. The CDR3 region is CASSYPSPTNVLTF. The CDR3, as DNA: TGTGCCAGCAGTTACCCAAGCCCTACCAACGTCCTGACTTTC.

V usage is TRBV2 and J usage is TRBJ1-1; possibly TRBD1 for D (5 bases). CDR1 is SNHLY, CDR2 FYNNEI, per germline. This CDR3 spans 13 amino acids. Trimming removed 8 bases from V and 5 bases from J, with 15 bases in between. The CDR3 loop is CASQMRGVTEAFF. The CDR3 DNA reads as TGTGCCAGCCAGATGCGGGGGGTGACTGAAGCTTTCTTT.

This clone appeared a few times. This rearrangement joins TRBV14 to TRBJ2-7; 7 positions agree with TRBD2. The CDR3 sequence is 15 residues long. CDR1 and CDR2 (germline): SGHDN, FVKESK. V lost 4 bases to trimming and J lost 0 bases; unmatched junction nucleotides: 6. For the CDR3, the DNA is TGTGCCAGCAGCCCAGGTGGCGGGGGCTCCTACGAGCAGTACTTC. As protein: CASSPGGGGSYEQYF.

This clone was observed a handful of times. The V call is TRBV5-6, the J call TRBJ2-2, with 12 nucleotides matching TRBD2. The length of the CDR3 is 16 residues. Germline V gene sequence: CDR1 SGHDT, CDR2 YYEEEE. Trimming removed 4 bases from V and 2 bases from J; junction bases left unmatched: 3. The chain's CDR3 is CASSRLAGANTGELFF. Here the CDR3 DNA reads TGTGCCAGCAGCCGACTAGCGGGGGCCAACACCGGGGAGCTGTTTTTT.

This rearrangement joins TRBV7-6 to TRBJ2-5, with TRBD2 as a possible D gene (5 bases). Looked up from germline, CDR1 is SGHVS and CDR2 is FNYEAQ. Trimming removed 5 bases at V and 5 bases at J, with 9 bases between. This CDR3 region has 12 residues. Written as DNA, the CDR3 is TGTGCCAGCAGCCATAGCGAGGAGACCCAGTACTTC. It translates to CASSHSEETQYF.

The chain couples TRBV9 to TRBJ2-3; 7 bases align to TRBD1. Trimming took 3 bases from V and 2 from J; bases not matched to a gene: 12. CDR1 and CDR2 (germline): SGDLS, YYNGEE. The CDR3 has 17 residues. The CDR3 nucleotides read TGTGCCAGCAGCGCATTCCGATTGGACAGGTACACAGATACGCAGTATTTT. It specifies CASSAFRLDRYTDTQYF.

The chain is built from TRBV2 and TRBJ1-2, with D perhaps TRBD1 (5 bases). V lost 5 bases to trimming and J lost 1 base, with 8 bases between them. The germline V gene has CDR1 SNHLY and CDR2 FYNNEI. This CDR3 comprises 13 residues. The CDR3 loop reads CASSLTVNYGYTF. The CDR3 coding sequence is TGTGCCAGCAGTTTGACAGTTAACTATGGCTACACCTTC.

This chain links TRBV4-1 with TRBJ2-7, with D unresolved. V gave up 3 bases and J gave up 0 bases, with 9 bases separating them. The CDR3 sequence is 14 residues long. Germline V gene sequence: CDR1 MGHRA, CDR2 YSYEKL. CDR3 coding DNA: TGCGCCAGCAGCCACTCTTCCAGCTCCTACGAGCAGTACTTC. Its translation: CASSHSSSSYEQYF.

This clone was detected a few times. The V gene is TRBV6-1, the J gene TRBJ2-1, with D tentatively TRBD2 (6 bases). CDR3 size: 14 residues. The V end was cut by 8 bases, the J end by 4 bases, with 15 bases between. Per the germline V gene, CDR1 is MNHNS and CDR2 is SASEGT. The CDR3, as DNA: TGTGCCAGCTTTCTCTCGGGAGTTTACAATGAGCAGTTCTTC. Its protein is CASFLSGVYNEQFF.

The chain has TRBV18 and TRBJ2-1, with 13 bases identical to TRBD2. The germline V gene has CDR1 KGHSH and CDR2 LQKENI. There are 16 residues in the CDR3. V was pared by 3 bases and J by 4 bases, with 3 bases of the junction left unmatched. CDR3 region: CASSPTGLAGYNEQFF. The CDR3 DNA is TGTGCCAGCTCACCGACGGGACTAGCGGGATACAATGAGCAGTTCTTC.

The chain recombines TRBV10-1 with TRBJ2-3, with D possibly TRBD1 on 6 matching bases. The germline V gene encodes CDR1 WNHNN and CDR2 SYGVQD (reference sequence). Trimming cost V 6 bases and J 1 base, with 20 bases left between them. CDR3 size: 17 residues. CDR3 DNA: TGCGCCAGCAGCTCTAGGACAGCGACGGCTGGCACAGATACGCAGTATTTT. Translated, it gives CASSSRTATAGTDTQYF.

V and J are TRBV18 and TRBJ1-2; D is possibly TRBD1 (5 bases). The germline V and J ends were trimmed by 3 bases and 3 bases, with 8 bases remaining between them. Germline V gene lookup returns CDR1 KGHSH and CDR2 LQKENI. This CDR3 region has 13 residues. Written as DNA, the CDR3 is TGTGCCAGCTCACCCCAGACAGACTATGGCTACACCTTC. It encodes CASSPQTDYGYTF.

The genes are TRBV5-6 and TRBJ2-2; no definite D call. The germline V gene has CDR1 SGHDT and CDR2 YYEEEE. The CDR3 spans 11 residues. V lost 4 bases and J lost 6, with 4 bases in between. The CDR3 DNA reads as TGTGCCAGCAGCCTATCCGGGGAGCTGTTTTTT. It is translated as CASSLSGELFF.

The chain links TRBV9 to TRBJ2-3; 7 bases line up with TRBD2. Germline CDR1 is SGDLS and CDR2 is YYNGEE. CDR3 size: 16 residues. The V segment lost 0 bases and the J segment 2 bases; nucleotides outside the gene matches: 6. DNA for the CDR3: TGTGCCAGCAGCGTAGGCGGGAGACTCGTCACAGATACGCAGTATTTT. Amino acid sequence: CASSVGGRLVTDTQYF.

The J gene is TRBJ1-1, the V gene TRBV5-5; 8 bases map to TRBD1. The ends lost 2 bases at V and 3 bases at J; junction bases unmatched: 3. CDR1 and CDR2 from the germline V gene are SGHKS and YYEKEE (reference sequence). This CDR3 has 14 amino acids. For the CDR3, the DNA is TGTGCCAGCAGCTTTGGGACAGGCCACACTGAAGCTTTCTTT. As protein: CASSFGTGHTEAFF.

The chain couples TRBV5-1 to TRBJ2-7, with 7 nucleotides matching TRBD1. This CDR3 is 16 amino acids long. Germline CDR1 and CDR2: SGHRS and YFSETQ. After removal of 3 bases from V and 0 bases from J, the junction contained 9 bases not matched to a gene. The CDR3 DNA reads TGCGCCAGCAGCTCCCGATCCGGGACAGACTCCTACGAGCAGTACTTC. Residues: CASSSRSGTDSYEQYF.

The chain joins TRBV18 to TRBJ2-7, with TRBD1 matching over 11 bases. Germline CDR1 is KGHSH and CDR2 is LQKENI. V lost 6 bases and J lost 2; bases outside the gene matches: 12. The CDR3 runs 17 residues. The CDR3: CASSHTTRTGGTYEQYF. DNA of the CDR3: TGTGCCAGCTCCCACACGACCAGGACAGGGGGCACCTACGAGCAGTACTTC. Looking up the rest from reference TRBV18 and TRBJ2-7 gives the full variable domain: NAGVMQNPRHLVRRRGQEARLRCSPMKGHSHVYWYRQLPEEGLKFMVYLQKENIIDESGMPKERFSAEFPKEGPSILRIQQVVRGDSAAYFCASSHTTRTGGTYEQYFGPGTRLTVT.

The rearrangement joins TRBV4-3 to TRBJ2-5; no reliable D call. V was shortened by 1 base and J by 2 bases, with 5 bases between the two germline ends. This CDR3 is 13 amino acids long. Germline V gene lookup returns CDR1 LGHNA and CDR2 YSLEER. Written as DNA, the CDR3 is TGCGCCAGCAGCCAAGTCCTACAAGAGACCCAGTACTTC. Its protein is CASSQVLQETQYF.

This sequence joins TRBV2 and TRBJ1-2, with 11 nucleotides matching TRBD1. The V and J ends lost 9 bases and 1 base, in that order; junction bases with no gene match: 1. CDR1 SNHLY and CDR2 FYNNEI come from the germline V gene. CDR3 length: 13 residues. CDR3 nucleotide sequence: TGTGCCAGAGGGACAGGGGGTAACTATGGCTACACCTTC. Its translation is CARGTGGNYGYTF.